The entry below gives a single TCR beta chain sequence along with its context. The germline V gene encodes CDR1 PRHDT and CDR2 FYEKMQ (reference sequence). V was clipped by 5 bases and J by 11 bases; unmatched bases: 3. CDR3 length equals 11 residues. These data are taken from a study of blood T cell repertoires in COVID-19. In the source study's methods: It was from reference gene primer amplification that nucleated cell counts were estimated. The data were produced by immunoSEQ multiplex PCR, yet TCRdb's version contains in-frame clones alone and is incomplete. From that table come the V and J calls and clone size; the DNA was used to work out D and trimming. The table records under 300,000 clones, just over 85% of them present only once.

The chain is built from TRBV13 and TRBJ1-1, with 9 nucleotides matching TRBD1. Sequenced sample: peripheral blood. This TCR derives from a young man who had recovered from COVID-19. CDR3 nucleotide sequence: TGTGCCAGCAGCACTGGACAGGGGGCTTTCTTT. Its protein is CASSTGQGAFF.